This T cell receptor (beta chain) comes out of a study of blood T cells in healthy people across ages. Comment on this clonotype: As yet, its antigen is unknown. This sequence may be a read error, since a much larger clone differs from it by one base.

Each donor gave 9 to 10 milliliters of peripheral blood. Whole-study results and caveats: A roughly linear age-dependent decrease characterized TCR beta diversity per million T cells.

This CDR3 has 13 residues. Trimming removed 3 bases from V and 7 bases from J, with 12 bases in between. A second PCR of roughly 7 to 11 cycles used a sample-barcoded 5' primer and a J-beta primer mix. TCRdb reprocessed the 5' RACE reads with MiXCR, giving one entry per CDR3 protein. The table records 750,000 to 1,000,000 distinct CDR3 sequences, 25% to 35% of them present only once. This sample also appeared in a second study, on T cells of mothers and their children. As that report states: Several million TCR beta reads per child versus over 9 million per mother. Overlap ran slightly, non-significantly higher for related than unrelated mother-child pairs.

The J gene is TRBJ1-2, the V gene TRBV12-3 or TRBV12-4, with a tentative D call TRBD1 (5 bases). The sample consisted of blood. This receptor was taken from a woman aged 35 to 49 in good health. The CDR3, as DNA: TGTGCCAGCAGTTTGGGGGGATGGAGTGGCTACACCTTC. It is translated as CASSLGGWSGYTF.